The next 24 T cell receptor beta chains were all read from a single sample in a study of blood T cells in healthy people across ages. Through a sample-barcoded 5' primer and a J-beta primer mix, a second PCR was run for roughly 7 to 12 cycles. TCRdb recomputed calls from the 5' RACE reads with MiXCR, one row per CDR3 protein. The sample has over 1.5 million distinct CDR3 sequences, around half seen once; the top ten hold roughly 2%. The sequenced material came from blood. The receptors stem from a woman aged 40 to 55 in good health.

The chain has TRBV9 and TRBJ2-4; a possible D gene is TRBD2 (5 bases). The J call may be wrong; the DNA end is better matched by TRBJ2-5. This CDR3 contains 15 residues. Per germline, CDR1 SGDLS and CDR2 YYNGEE. DNA for the CDR3: TGTGCCAGCAGCGCATCTCTAGGAAGGGAGGAGACCCAGTACTTC. This codes for CASSASLGREETQYF.

This clonotype was detected a few times. The chain employs TRBV7-2 and TRBJ1-6; 8 nucleotides agree with TRBD1. Germline trimming cut 1 base from V and 13 bases from J; bases unmatched to any gene: 12. CDR3 length: 16 amino acids. CDR1 SGHTA and CDR2 FQGNSA come from the germline V gene. CDR3 loop: CASSLGTGSFLPPLHF. The CDR3 DNA follows: TGTGCCAGCAGCTTAGGGACAGGGTCCTTTTTACCGCCCCTCCACTTT.

The J gene is TRBJ2-4, the V gene TRBV24-1; D remains unclear. Judging by the DNA end, TRBJ2-5 fits better; the J call may be wrong. The germline V gene encodes CDR1 KGHDR and CDR2 SFDVKD. The CDR3 is 13 residues long. The CDR3 region is CATSDFGRETQYF. The CDR3 nucleotides are TGTGCCACCAGTGATTTCGGTAGAGAGACCCAGTACTTC.

This clonotype was observed a few times. The chain is built from TRBV6-1 and TRBJ2-5; D might be TRBD2 (7 bases). The CDR3 is made up of 15 amino acids. The ends were cut back, 5 bases at V and 4 bases at J, with 17 bases in the middle. CDR1 and CDR2 from the germline V gene are MNHNS and SASEGT. The DNA for the CDR3 is TGTGCCAGCAGTCCTACAGGGAGGGGACGAGAGACCCAGTACTTC. Protein: CASSPTGRGRETQYF.

The CDR3, as DNA: TGTGCCAGCAGCGTATTTGGGAGTATAATCACGGATACGCAGTATTTT. Protein sequence: CASSVFGSIITDTQYF. This chain connects TRBV9 to TRBJ2-3, with D perhaps matching TRBD2 (5 bases). The V gene's germline CDR1 is SGDLS and CDR2 YYNGEE. The CDR3 extends over 16 amino acids. Trimming cost V 1 base and J 6 bases, with 18 bases left between them.

The DNA of the CDR3 is TGTGCCACCAGTGATGCGGACAGGGGACGATGTGGCTACACCTTC. Translated, it gives CATSDADRGRCGYTF. The chain combines TRBV24-1 with TRBJ1-2, with 9 bases that match TRBD1. With V trimmed by 3 bases and J by 7 bases, 8 bases remained unmatched. The germline V gene has CDR1 KGHDR and CDR2 SFDVKD. The CDR3 is made up of 15 amino acids.

This clonotype was recorded many times. The rearrangement links TRBV9 to TRBJ2-1, with D possibly being TRBD1 (6 bases). Looked up from germline, CDR1 is SGDLS and CDR2 is YYNGEE. CDR3 size: 14 residues. V dropped 4 bases and J dropped 5 bases, with 13 bases sitting between them. As DNA, the CDR3 is TGTGCCAGCAGCCCAGGACAGACAGACAATGAGCAGTTCTTC. This codes for CASSPGQTDNEQFF. Looking up the rest from reference TRBV9 and TRBJ2-1 gives the full variable domain: DSGVTQTPKHLITATGQRVTLRCSPRSGDLSVYWYQQSLDQGLQFLIQYYNGEERAKGNILERFSAQQFPDLHSELNLSSLELGDSALYFCASSPGQTDNEQFFGPGTRLTVL.

This clonotype has more than one count but fewer than ten. The V and J genes are TRBV15 and TRBJ1-6, with 10 bases fitting TRBD1. V trimming: 1 base; J trimming: 10 bases; junction bases outside the gene matches: 4. Germline CDR1 is LNHNV and CDR2 is YYDKDF (reference sequence). The CDR3 is 15 amino acids. The CDR3 sequence is CATSRGQGASSPLHF. As DNA, the CDR3 is TGTGCCACCAGCAGAGGACAGGGGGCGTCGTCACCCCTCCACTTT.

V usage is TRBV7-2 and J usage is TRBJ2-5, with 8 bases lining up with TRBD2. Trimming at V came to 1 base and at J to 5 bases, leaving 6 bases not matched to a gene. There are 15 residues in the CDR3. Germline V lookup: CDR1 SGHTA, CDR2 FQGNSA. The CDR3 region has the DNA TGTGCCAGCAGCTTAGGACTAGCGTCCCGGGAGACCCAGTACTTC. Translated: CASSLGLASRETQYF.

The chain employs TRBV6-1 and TRBJ2-1; 11 nucleotides line up with TRBD2. The CDR3 extends over 16 amino acids. V shed 7 bases, J shed 4 bases, and the junction held 9 bases outside the gene matches. The V gene's germline CDR1 is MNHNS and CDR2 SASEGT. Here the CDR3 DNA reads TGTGCCAGCAACCCCGGGACTAGCGGCCTATACAATGAGCAGTTCTTC. It is translated as CASNPGTSGLYNEQFF.

The chain employs TRBV7-9 and TRBJ2-1; no firm D call. The germline V and J ends were trimmed by 5 bases and 8 bases, with 10 bases remaining between them. The CDR3 is 12 residues long. CDR1 is SEHNR and CDR2 is FQNEAQ in the germline V gene (reference sequence). The CDR3 region is CASSPFPDEQFF. CDR3 bases: TGTGCCAGCAGCCCCTTCCCCGATGAGCAGTTCTTC.

The gene calls are TRBV7-2 and TRBJ2-1, with TRBD1 as a possible D gene (6 bases). CDR3 length: 16 residues. Germline V gene lookup returns CDR1 SGHTA and CDR2 FQGNSA. The V end was cut by 4 bases, the J end by 7 bases, with 20 bases between. CDR3 in DNA: TGTGCCAGCAGCTCCCGACAGTCGCCAGGGGTAAATGAGCAGTTCTTC. It specifies CASSSRQSPGVNEQFF.

This chain uses TRBV29-1 with TRBJ2-3, with D unresolved. The ends were cut back, 6 bases at V and 2 bases at J, with 9 bases in the middle. Germline assignment: CDR1 SQVTM and CDR2 ANQGSEA. The CDR3 contains 12 residues. The CDR3 coding sequence is TGCAGCGTCCAGGCGGACACAGATACGCAGTATTTT. Translated, it gives CSVQADTDTQYF.

This rearrangement joins TRBV4-1 to TRBJ2-3; D is uncertain. V was cut by 4 bases and J by 2 bases, with 13 bases left in between. The CDR3 runs 15 residues. Germline loops: CDR1 MGHRA, CDR2 YSYEKL. This CDR3 reads CASSPAQRPTDTQYF. The CDR3 coding sequence is TGCGCCAGCAGCCCCGCCCAGAGACCCACAGATACGCAGTATTTT.

A few counts support this clonotype. The chain is built from TRBV7-8 and TRBJ2-5; 8 bases fit TRBD1. J was trimmed by 2 bases and V by 1 base; bases with no gene match: 6. Germline CDR1 is SGHVS and CDR2 is FQNEAQ. The CDR3 runs to 16 residues. The CDR3 sequence is CASSLVGTGRQETQYF. The CDR3 DNA is TGTGCCAGCAGCTTAGTGGGGACAGGCAGACAAGAGACCCAGTACTTC.

This clonotype was counted only a few times. This chain uses TRBV6-5 with TRBJ2-1; TRBD1 aligns across 7 bases. This CDR3 comprises 18 residues. V lost 0 bases, J lost 8 bases, and 16 bases stayed unmatched. Germline loops: CDR1 MNHEY, CDR2 SVGAGI. Written as DNA, the CDR3 is TGTGCCAGCAGTTACTCGGGGGACAGCGAAAGGGTTACTTATGAGCAGTTCTTC. Its translation: CASSYSGDSERVTYEQFF.

The rearrangement links TRBV7-3 to TRBJ2-1, with no clear D. Germline loops: CDR1 SGHTA, CDR2 FQGTGA. V was trimmed by 5 bases and J by 4 bases, leaving 12 bases between them. The CDR3 runs to 14 residues. CDR3 sequence reads: CASSPTINYNEQFF. CDR3 nucleotides: TGTGCCAGCAGCCCAACAATTAATTACAATGAGCAGTTCTTC.

This clonotype was seen more than once but under ten times. The V and J genes are TRBV9 and TRBJ2-7; 10 nucleotides agree with TRBD1. The CDR3 runs to 16 residues. The V gene end was trimmed by 0 bases and the J gene end by 4 bases; junction bases not matched to a gene: 7. The germline CDR1 and CDR2 sequences are SGDLS and YYNGEE. In DNA form, the CDR3 reads TGTGCCAGCAGCGTAGCGGAGGGGACAGGGGTTTACGAGCAGTACTTC. It yields the protein CASSVAEGTGVYEQYF. The variable domain in full, completed from reference TRBV9 and TRBJ2-7, reads DSGVTQTPKHLITATGQRVTLRCSPRSGDLSVYWYQQSLDQGLQFLIQYYNGEERAKGNILERFSAQQFPDLHSELNLSSLELGDSALYFCASSVAEGTGVYEQYFGPGTRLTVT.

This clonotype was recorded many times. J is TRBJ2-5 and V is TRBV7-9; no clear D gene. CDR1 is SEHNR and CDR2 is FQNEAQ in the germline V gene (reference sequence). Trimming shortened V by 5 bases and J by 4 bases, and 20 bases separated the two germline ends. This CDR3 comprises 16 residues. CDR3 sequence: CASSPSANGKRETQYF. The CDR3 region has the DNA TGTGCCAGCAGCCCCAGCGCGAACGGAAAGAGAGAGACCCAGTACTTC. Using reference TRBV7-9 and TRBJ2-5 for the parts outside the CDR3, the full variable domain is DTGVSQNPRHKITKRGQNVTFRCDPISEHNRLYWYRQTLGQGPEFLTYFQNEAQLEKSRLLSDRFSAERPKGSFSTLEIQRTEQGDSAMYLCASSPSANGKRETQYFGPGTRLLVL.

The V and J genes are TRBV12-3 or TRBV12-4 and TRBJ1-1; no reliable D call. This CDR3 comprises 10 residues. V lost 8 bases and J lost 8, with 9 bases in between. The CDR3 coding sequence is TGTGCCAGCGGTCCGGGGGAAGCTTTCTTT. Translating gives CASGPGEAFF.

The chain links TRBV9 to TRBJ2-7; D is possibly TRBD1 (7 bases). This CDR3 is built from 15 residues. V was trimmed by 4 bases and J by 2 bases, leaving 16 bases between them. Germline V CDR1 and CDR2: SGDLS, YYNGEE. The chain's CDR3 is CASSPQGGLTYEQYF. In DNA, the CDR3 is TGTGCCAGCAGCCCCCAGGGGGGACTTACCTACGAGCAGTACTTC.

The CDR3 sequence is CASSLKSLQVEQYF. For the CDR3, the DNA is TGTGCCAGCAGCTTAAAGTCGCTTCAGGTGGAGCAGTACTTC. This chain joins TRBV7-2 and TRBJ2-4; D gene unclear. Germline CDR1 and CDR2: SGHTA and FQGNSA. This CDR3 region has 14 residues. Trimming removed 2 bases at V and 13 bases at J, with 18 bases between. Looking up the rest from reference TRBV7-2 and TRBJ2-4 gives the full variable domain: GAGVSQSPSNKVTEKGKDVELRCDPISGHTALYWYRQSLGQGLEFLIYFQGNSAPDKSGLPSDRFSAERTGGSVSTLTIQRTQQEDSAVYLCASSLKSLQVEQYFGAGTRLSVL.

This clonotype was counted a few times. This chain links TRBV10-3 with TRBJ2-6; TRBD2 matches 11 bases. Germline lookup yields CDR1 ENHRY and CDR2 SYGVKD. Germline trimming cut 5 bases from V and 1 base from J; bases unmatched to any gene: 4. The CDR3 runs to 17 residues. CDR3 coding DNA: TGTGCCATCAGTAATAGCGGGGGGGCGTCTGGGGCCAACGTCCTGACTTTC. This codes for CAISNSGGASGANVLTF.

This clonotype was seen only a few times. This sequence joins TRBV6-5 and TRBJ2-1; 7 nucleotides line up with TRBD2. Germline-derived CDR1 and CDR2 are MNHEY and SVGAGI. J was trimmed by 4 bases and V by 4 bases; bases with no gene match: 10. This CDR3 contains 16 residues. CDR3 protein: CASSFRRFSGYNEQFF. In DNA, the CDR3 is TGTGCCAGCAGTTTTAGGCGATTTAGCGGGTACAATGAGCAGTTCTTC.